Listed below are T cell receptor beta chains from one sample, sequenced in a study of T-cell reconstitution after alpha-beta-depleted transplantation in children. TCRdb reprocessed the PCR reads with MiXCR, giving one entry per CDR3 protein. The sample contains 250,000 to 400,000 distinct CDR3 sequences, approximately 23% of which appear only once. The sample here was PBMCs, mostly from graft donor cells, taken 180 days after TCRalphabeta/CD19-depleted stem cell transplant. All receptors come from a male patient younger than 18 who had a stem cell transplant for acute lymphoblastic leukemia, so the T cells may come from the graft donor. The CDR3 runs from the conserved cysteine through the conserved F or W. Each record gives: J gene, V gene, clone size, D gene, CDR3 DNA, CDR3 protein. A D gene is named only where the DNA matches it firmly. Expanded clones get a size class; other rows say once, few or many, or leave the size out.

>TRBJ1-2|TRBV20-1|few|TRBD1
TGCAGTGCTAGCTCGGACAGGGACTATGGCTACACCTTC
CSASSDRDYGYTF
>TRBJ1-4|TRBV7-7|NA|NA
TGTGCCAGCAGCTCAAGCCCAGCAACTAATGAAAAACTGTTTTTT
CASSSSPATNEKLFF
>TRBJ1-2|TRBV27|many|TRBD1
TGTGCCAGCAGTCCAAACGACAGGGTAATCAACTATGGCTACACCTTC
CASSPNDRVINYGYTF
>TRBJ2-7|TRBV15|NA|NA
TGTGCCACCAGCAGAGATCTAGAAACAGTTTTGCAGTACTTC
CATSRDLETVLQYF
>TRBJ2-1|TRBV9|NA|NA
TGTGCCAGCAGCGTAGGTGGGAGGTATGAGCAGTTCTTC
CASSVGGRYEQFF
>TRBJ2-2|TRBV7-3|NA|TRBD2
TGTGCCAGCAGCTTAAGACCGAGCGGGAGGGGGGACACCGGGGAGCTGTTTTTT
CASSLRPSGRGDTGELFF
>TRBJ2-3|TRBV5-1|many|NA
TGCGCCAGCAGCTTGGTCGGGGATACGCAGTATTTT
CASSLVGDTQYF
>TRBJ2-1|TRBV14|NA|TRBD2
TGTGCCAGCAGCCCCCGGGAGGGACTCCCCAATGAGCAGTTCTTC
CASSPREGLPNEQFF
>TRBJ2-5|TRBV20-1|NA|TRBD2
TGCAGTGCTAGAGTCTGGCGGGGACTAGCGGGAGAGGTAGAGACCCAGTACTTC
CSARVWRGLAGEVETQYF
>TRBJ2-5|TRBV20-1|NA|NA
TGCAGTGCTAGTTTGGTAGAAGAGACCCAGTACTTC
CSASLVEETQYF
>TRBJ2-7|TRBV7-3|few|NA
TGTGCCAGCAGCTTAACAAGGTCGGGCAGCTCCTACGAGCAGTACTTC
CASSLTRSGSSYEQYF
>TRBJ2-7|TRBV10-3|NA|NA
TGTGCCATCAGCGGGCCCCCCCCTTCCTACGAGCAGTACTTC
CAISGPPPSYEQYF
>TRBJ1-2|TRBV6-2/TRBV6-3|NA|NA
TGTGCCAGCAGTCCGGCGGACAGCTACTATGGCTACACCTTC
CASSPADSYYGYTF
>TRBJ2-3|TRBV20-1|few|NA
TGCAGTGCTAGGAGTTATACGCAGTATTTT
CSARSYTQYF
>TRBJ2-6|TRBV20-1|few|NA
TGCAGTGCTAGCCTGGGCGCTTACAGGTTTTCTGGGGCCAACGTCCTGACTTTC
CSASLGAYRFSGANVLTF
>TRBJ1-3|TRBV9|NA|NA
TGTGCCAGCAGCGTAGGAGGGGGACAAGGAAACACCATATATTTT
CASSVGGGQGNTIYF
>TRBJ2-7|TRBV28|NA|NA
TGTGCCAGCAGTTTATACTTGAGACCCACCATGGGGGAGCAGTACTTC
CASSLYLRPTMGEQYF
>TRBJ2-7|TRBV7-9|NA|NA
TGTGCCAGCAGCTCCCTATCGGGAGTCCCCTACGAGCAGTACTTC
CASSSLSGVPYEQYF
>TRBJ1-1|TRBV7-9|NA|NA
TGTGCCAGCAGCTTAGCTTGGGGCGGCACTGAAGCTTTCTTT
CASSLAWGGTEAFF
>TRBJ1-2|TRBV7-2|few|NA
TGTGCCAGCAGCTTTTACAGCAGGGACGTCCGAGGAGATGGCTACACCTTC
CASSFYSRDVRGDGYTF
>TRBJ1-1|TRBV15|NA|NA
TGTGCCACCAGCAGCAAACAGGGCCCGAACACTGAAGCTTTCTTT
CATSSKQGPNTEAFF
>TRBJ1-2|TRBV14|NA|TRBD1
TGTGCCAGCAGCCCGGGACAGCACTATGGCTACCCCTTC
CASSPGQHYGYPF
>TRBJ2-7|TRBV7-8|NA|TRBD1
TGTGCCAGCAGCACGGACAGGCGGGTGGTCCTCGAGCAGTACTTC
CASSTDRRVVLEQYF
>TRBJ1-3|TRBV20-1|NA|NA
TGCAGTGCTACAAACAAGGGCAGCTCTGGAAACACCATATATTTT
CSATNKGSSGNTIYF
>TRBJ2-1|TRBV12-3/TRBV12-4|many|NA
TGTGCCAGCACCCACCCCGGAGCTAGCTATGAGCAGTTCTTC
CASTHPGASYEQFF
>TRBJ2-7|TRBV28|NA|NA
TGTGCCAGCAGTTTAACCCCGAGGCTAGGGAGCTCCTACGAGCAGTACTTC
CASSLTPRLGSSYEQYF
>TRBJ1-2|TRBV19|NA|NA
TGTGCCAGCGCCGGGGCAGGGCCATATGGCTACACCTTC
CASAGAGPYGYTF
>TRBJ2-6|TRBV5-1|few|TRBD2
TGCGCCAGCAGCCCCTATTCTAGCGGGGGTGCCCGCTCTGGGGCCAACGTCCTGACTTTC
CASSPYSSGGARSGANVLTF
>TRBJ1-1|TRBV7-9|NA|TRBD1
TGTGCCAGCAGCTTTGAGACAGGGGGCACTGAAGCTTTCTTT
CASSFETGGTEAFF
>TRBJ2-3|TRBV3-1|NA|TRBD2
TGTGCCAGCAGCCAACGGACTAGCGGGAGTAGTCGCACAGATACGCAGTATTTT
CASSQRTSGSSRTDTQYF
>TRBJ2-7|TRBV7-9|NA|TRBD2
TGTGCCAGCTCCGGACTAGCGGGAGTCCTCTACGAGCAGTACTTC
CASSGLAGVLYEQYF
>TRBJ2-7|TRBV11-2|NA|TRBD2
TGTGCCAGCAGCTCACTAGCGGGGAAGTACGAGCAGTACTTC
CASSSLAGKYEQYF
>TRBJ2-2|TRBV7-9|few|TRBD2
TGTGCCAGCAGCTACGGACTAGCGGGAGGGTCCACCGGGGAGCTGTTTTTT
CASSYGLAGGSTGELFF
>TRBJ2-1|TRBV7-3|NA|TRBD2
TGTGCCAGCAGCTTAACTGGGGGTTTGGCTAGCGGGAGCAATGAGCAGTTCTTC
CASSLTGGLASGSNEQFF
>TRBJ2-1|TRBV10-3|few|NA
TGTGCCATCAGTGAGGGGACACACTACAATGAGCAGTTCTTC
CAISEGTHYNEQFF
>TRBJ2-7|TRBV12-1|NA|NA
TGTGCCAGCAGCTTTTTGGTCGCCTCCTACGAGCAGTACTTC
CASSFLVASYEQYF
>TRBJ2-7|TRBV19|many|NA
TGTGCCAGTAGCCCCCGGTCTAGCGTTGGGATCTCCTACGAGCAGTACTTC
CASSPRSSVGISYEQYF